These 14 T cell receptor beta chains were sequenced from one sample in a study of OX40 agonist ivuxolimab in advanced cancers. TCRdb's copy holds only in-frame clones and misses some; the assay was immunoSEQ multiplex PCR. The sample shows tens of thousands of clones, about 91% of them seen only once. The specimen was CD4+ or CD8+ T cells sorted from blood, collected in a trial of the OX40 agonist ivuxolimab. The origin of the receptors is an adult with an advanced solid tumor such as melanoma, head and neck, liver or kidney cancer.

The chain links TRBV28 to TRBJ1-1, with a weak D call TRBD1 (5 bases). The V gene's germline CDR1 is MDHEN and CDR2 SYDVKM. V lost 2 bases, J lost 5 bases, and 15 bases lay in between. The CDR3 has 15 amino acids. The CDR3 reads CASSLRVGGRTEAFF. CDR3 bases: TGTGCCAGCAGTTTACGCGTTGGGGGTAGGACTGAAGCTTTCTTT.

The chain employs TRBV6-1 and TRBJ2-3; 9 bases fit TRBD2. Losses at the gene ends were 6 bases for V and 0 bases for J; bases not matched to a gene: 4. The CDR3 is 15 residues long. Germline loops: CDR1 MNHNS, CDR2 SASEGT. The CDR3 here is CASRLAGTSTDTQYF. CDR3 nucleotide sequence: TGTGCCAGCAGACTAGCGGGTACTAGCACAGATACGCAGTATTTT.

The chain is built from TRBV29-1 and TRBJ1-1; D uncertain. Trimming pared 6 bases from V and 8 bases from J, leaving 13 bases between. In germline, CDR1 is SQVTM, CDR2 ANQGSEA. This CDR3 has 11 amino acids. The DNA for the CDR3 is TGCAGCGTGGAGATCGGCCCCGAAGCTTTCTTT. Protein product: CSVEIGPEAFF.

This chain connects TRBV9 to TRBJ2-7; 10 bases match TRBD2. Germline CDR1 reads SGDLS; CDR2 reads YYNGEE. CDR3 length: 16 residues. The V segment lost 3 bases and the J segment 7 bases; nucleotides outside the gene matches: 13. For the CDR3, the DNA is TGTGCCAGCAGCGGGGGGTCTAGCGGGAGTTTAAAGGAGCAGTACTTC. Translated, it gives CASSGGSSGSLKEQYF.

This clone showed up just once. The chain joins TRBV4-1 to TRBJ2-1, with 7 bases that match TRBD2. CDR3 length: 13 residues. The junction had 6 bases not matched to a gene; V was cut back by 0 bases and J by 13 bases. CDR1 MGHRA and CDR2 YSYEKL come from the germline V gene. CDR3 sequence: CASSQETSSYQFF. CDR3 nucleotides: TGCGCCAGCAGCCAAGAGACTAGCTCCTATCAGTTCTTC.

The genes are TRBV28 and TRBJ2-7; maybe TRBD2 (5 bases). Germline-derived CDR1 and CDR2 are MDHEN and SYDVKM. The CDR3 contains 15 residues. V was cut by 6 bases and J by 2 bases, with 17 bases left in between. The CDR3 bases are TGTGCCAGCAGCCGTACGGGATTGCCAGCCTACGAGCAGTACTTC. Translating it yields CASSRTGLPAYEQYF.

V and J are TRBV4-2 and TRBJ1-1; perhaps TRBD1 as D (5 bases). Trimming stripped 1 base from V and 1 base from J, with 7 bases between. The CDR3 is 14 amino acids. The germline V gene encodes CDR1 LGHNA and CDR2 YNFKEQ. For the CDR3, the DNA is TGTGCCAGCAGCCAAGGGGGCAAGAACACTGAAGCTTTCTTT. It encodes CASSQGGKNTEAFF.

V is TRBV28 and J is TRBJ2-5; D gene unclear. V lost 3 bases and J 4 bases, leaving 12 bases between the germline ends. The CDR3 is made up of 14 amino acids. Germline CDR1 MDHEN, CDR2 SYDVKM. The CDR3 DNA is TGTGCCAGCAGTTTTGCGCAGGTTGGAGAGACCCAGTACTTC. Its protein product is CASSFAQVGETQYF.

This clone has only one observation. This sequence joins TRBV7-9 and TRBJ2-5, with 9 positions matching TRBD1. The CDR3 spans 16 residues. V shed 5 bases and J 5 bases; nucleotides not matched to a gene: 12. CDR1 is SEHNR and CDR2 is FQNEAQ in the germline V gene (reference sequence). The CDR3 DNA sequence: TGTGCCAGCAGCCCCCCCGGGACAGGGAGAAGGGAGACCCAGTACTTC. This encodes CASSPPGTGRRETQYF. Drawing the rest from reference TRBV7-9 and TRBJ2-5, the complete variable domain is DTGVSQNPRHKITKRGQNVTFRCDPISEHNRLYWYRQTLGQGPEFLTYFQNEAQLEKSRLLSDRFSAERPKGSFSTLEIQRTEQGDSAMYLCASSPPGTGRRETQYFGPGTRLLVL.

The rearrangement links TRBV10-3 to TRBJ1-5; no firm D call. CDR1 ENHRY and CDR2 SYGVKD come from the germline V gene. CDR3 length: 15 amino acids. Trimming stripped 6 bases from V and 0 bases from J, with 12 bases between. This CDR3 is CAISPSINSNQPQHF. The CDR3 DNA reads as TGTGCCATCAGCCCTAGCATCAATAGCAATCAGCCCCAGCATTTT.

CDR3 in DNA: TGCGCCAGCAGCCCAGGACTAGCCTATGAGCAGTTCTTC. This sequence encodes CASSPGLAYEQFF. The V and J genes are TRBV5-1 and TRBJ2-1; TRBD2 matches 8 bases. This CDR3 contains 13 residues. V shed 4 bases and J 8 bases; nucleotides not matched to a gene: 5. The germline V gene has CDR1 SGHRS and CDR2 YFSETQ.

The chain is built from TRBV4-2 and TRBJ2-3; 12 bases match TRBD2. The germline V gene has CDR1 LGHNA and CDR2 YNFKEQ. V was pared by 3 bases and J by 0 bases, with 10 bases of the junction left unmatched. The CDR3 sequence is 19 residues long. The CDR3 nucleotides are TGTGCCAGCAGCCAGAAAGAGCCCGGGACTAGCGGGAGCACAGATACGCAGTATTTT. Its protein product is CASSQKEPGTSGSTDTQYF.

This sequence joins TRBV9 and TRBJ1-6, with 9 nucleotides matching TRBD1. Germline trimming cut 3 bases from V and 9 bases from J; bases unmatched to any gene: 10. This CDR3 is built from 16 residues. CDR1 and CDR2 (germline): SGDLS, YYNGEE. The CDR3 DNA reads TGTGCCAGCAGCGCCGTGACAGGGGGATACGGTTCACCCCTCCACTTT. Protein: CASSAVTGGYGSPLHF.

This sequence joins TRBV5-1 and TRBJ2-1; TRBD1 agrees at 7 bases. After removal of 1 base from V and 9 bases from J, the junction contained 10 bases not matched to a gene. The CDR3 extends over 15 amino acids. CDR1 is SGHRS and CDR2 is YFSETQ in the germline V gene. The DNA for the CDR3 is TGCGCCAGCAGCTTGCCGAGACAGGGTGCCTCTGAGCAGTTCTTC. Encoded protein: CASSLPRQGASEQFF.